This T cell receptor beta chain was obtained from a study of vaccination and CD4 T cells after COVID-19. As for the study in general: A median of approximately 75 days (range 14 to 241) separated dose two from the taking of post-vaccine samples.

This CDR3 has 17 amino acids. Germline CDR1 and CDR2: MNHNS and SASEGT. V dropped 6 bases and J dropped 6 bases, with 25 bases sitting between them. Sequencing of the DNA from cultured CD4+ T cells was carried out with the Oncomine TCR Beta short-read assay. TCRdb analysed the PCR reads with MiXCR anew, one entry per CDR3 protein. In the table there are about 22,000 distinct CDR3 sequences, 45% to 50% of which are singletons. Described treatment: roughly 10-day PBMC culture with coronavirus spike peptide pools or control peptides (ViraFEST assay). ViraFEST sequenced TCRs after peptide-pool expansion of antigen-specific T cells. Cell culture was performed with 1.5 million to 2 million PBMCs per well in the presence of approximately 10 IU/ml IL-2 and 10 ug/ml peptide pools. Half-medium replacement with fresh IL-2 medium took place on days 3 and 7. Regarding this clonotype: Its specificity is not known.

The sample comprised CD4+ T cells from blood, cultured in vitro. The TCR comes from a human donor who had recovered from COVID-19. The rearrangement uses TRBV6-1 and TRBJ2-3; D is perhaps TRBD2 (5 bases). The CDR3 spells CASRPLPGSAYGDTQYF. The CDR3 nucleotides are TGTGCCAGCAGGCCTTTGCCGGGGAGTGCCTATGGGGATACGCAGTATTTT.